This T cell receptor (beta chain) originates from a study of CD8+ T cells in alopecia areata. The wider study: Treatment of the treated patients consisted of oral tofacitinib, 5 to 10 mg twice daily. Tofacitinib treatment spanned 6 to 18 months, with 6 months off drug afterward.

Isolated RNA was reverse transcribed into cDNA used as the sequencing template. The assay was immunoSEQ multiplex PCR, and TCRdb's table has in-frame clones only and misses some. The sample has hundreds of thousands of clones, 50% to 60% seen once. Germline V gene data show CDR1 as SEHNR and CDR2 as FQNEAQ (reference sequence). The CDR3 consists of 12 residues. V dropped 4 bases and J dropped 10; count of bases not matched to a gene: 5. From alopecia areata patients, lesional scalp punch biopsies and peripheral blood were collected. The TCR originated in a human donor with alopecia areata. This sample comprised CD4+ T cells sorted from blood, obtained at week 0. The chain combines TRBV7-9 with TRBJ2-7, with TRBD2 identical over 9 bases. The CDR3: CASSSGTSNQYF. As DNA, the CDR3 is TGTGCCAGCAGCTCCGGGACTAGCAATCAGTACTTC.